Listed below are T cell receptor beta chains from one sample, sequenced in a study of blood T cell dynamics during melanoma immunotherapy. Assay used: immunoSEQ multiplex PCR; TCRdb lists only in-frame clones, some missing. The table shows about 5,800 clones, with roughly nine tenths occurring only once. The sample consisted of blood, taken from a patient treated with checkpoint blockade. The receptors stem from a human donor with melanoma. Both conserved end residues are part of each CDR3. Each record gives: J gene, D gene, clone size, V gene, CDR3 protein, CDR3 DNA. A D gene is named only where the DNA matches it firmly. Size tells how often a clone was seen (once, few, many) or the class of an expanded clone, and some rows leave it out.

TRBJ1-6,TRBD1,NA,TRBV7-2,CASSSWTGGVSPLHF,TGTGCCAGCAGCTCATGGACAGGGGGTGTTTCACCCCTCCACTTT
TRBJ2-2,NA,NA,TRBV7-3,CASSLRDMGQGRVAGDLDTGELFF,TGTGCCAGCAGCTTAAGGGATATGGGACAGGGAAGGGTAGCGGGAGATTTGGACACCGGGGAGCTGTTTTTT
TRBJ1-2,NA,NA,TRBV6-1,CASSANRDRSSYGYTF,TGTGCCAGCAGTGCAAATAGGGACCGCTCCTCCTATGGCTACACCTTC
TRBJ1-1,TRBD1,NA,TRBV11-2,CASSPGQGLMNTEAFF,TGTGCCAGCAGCCCGGGACAGGGCTTAATGAACACTGAAGCTTTCTTT
TRBJ1-5,NA,NA,TRBV28,CASSFRGAGNQPQHF,TGTGCCAGCAGTTTCAGGGGCGCGGGCAATCAGCCCCAGCATTTT
TRBJ1-1,NA,NA,TRBV30,CAWIVWAGQAFF,TGTGCCTGGATTGTATGGGCCGGTCAAGCTTTCTTT
TRBJ1-2,TRBD1,NA,TRBV19,CASSRGDRGVSNYGYTF,TGTGCCAGTAGTAGAGGGGACAGGGGCGTTTCTAACTATGGCTACACCTTC
TRBJ2-7,NA,NA,TRBV6-1,CASSVQEAYEQYF,TGTGCCAGTAGTGTGCAGGAGGCCTACGAGCAGTACTTC
TRBJ1-1,NA,few,TRBV6-6,CASSPDASGHNTEAFF,TGTGCCAGCAGTCCCGATGCCTCGGGACATAACACTGAAGCTTTCTTT
TRBJ2-7,NA,NA,TRBV4-1,CASSQLAANSYEQYF,TGCGCCAGCAGCCAATTGGCAGCGAACTCCTACGAGCAGTACTTC
TRBJ2-5,NA,NA,TRBV9,CASSVGARGAQETQYF,TGTGCCAGCAGCGTAGGTGCCCGGGGGGCCCAAGAGACCCAGTACTTC
TRBJ1-1,TRBD1,NA,TRBV7-2,CASSVQGSDTEAFF,TGTGCCAGCAGCGTACAGGGGAGCGACACTGAAGCTTTCTTT
TRBJ2-5,NA,NA,TRBV13,CASSYLRETETQYF,TGTGCCAGCAGTTACCTCAGGGAAACGGAGACCCAGTACTTC
TRBJ2-1,NA,NA,TRBV18,CASYPGSGYNEQFF,TGTGCCAGCTATCCAGGGAGTGGTTACAATGAGCAGTTCTTC
TRBJ2-1,NA,NA,TRBV10-2,CATVQGPSVYNEQFF,TGCGCCACTGTACAGGGTCCCTCCGTCTACAATGAGCAGTTCTTC
TRBJ2-7,NA,NA,TRBV9,CASSPFFGSHEQYF,TGTGCCAGCAGCCCCTTTTTCGGGAGCCACGAGCAGTACTTC
TRBJ2-3,NA,NA,TRBV7-2,CASSLGLPSTDTQYF,TGTGCCAGCAGCTTAGGACTGCCCAGCACAGATACGCAGTATTTT
TRBJ1-1,NA,NA,TRBV12-5,CASGLGTTSVKAFF,TGTGCTAGTGGTTTGGGGACTACTTCCGTTAAAGCTTTCTTT
TRBJ2-7,NA,once,TRBV14,CASSQLQPPYEQYF,TGTGCCAGCAGCCAACTACAGCCTCCCTACGAGCAGTACTTC
TRBJ2-2,NA,NA,TRBV30,CAWSGGLGTGELFF,TGTGCCTGGAGTGGGGGGCTGGGCACCGGGGAGCTGTTTTTT
TRBJ2-2,TRBD2,NA,TRBV7-8,CASTTSGGAAGELFF,TGTGCCAGCACAACTAGCGGGGGGGCGGCCGGGGAGCTGTTTTTT
TRBJ1-1,TRBD1,NA,TRBV6-6,CASSAGTASEAFF,TGTGCCAGCAGTGCTGGGACAGCCTCTGAAGCTTTCTTT
TRBJ1-2,TRBD1,NA,TRBV13,CASSLRTGRDSYGYTF,TGTGCCAGCAGCTTACGGACAGGGCGCGACAGCTATGGCTACACCTTC
TRBJ1-2,NA,NA,TRBV28,CASSSGAYGYTF,TGTGCCAGCAGTTCCGGGGCCTATGGCTACACCTTC
TRBJ2-1,TRBD2,NA,TRBV5-4,CASSLVSLAGGNEQFF,TGTGCCAGCAGCTTGGTTTCACTAGCGGGAGGTAATGAGCAGTTCTTC
TRBJ2-7,TRBD1,NA,TRBV5-4,CASRPRGKDEQYF,TGTGCCAGCCGGCCCAGGGGGAAGGACGAGCAGTACTTC
TRBJ1-5,NA,once,TRBV11-3,CASSWGVNGYSNQPQHF,TGTGCCAGCAGCTGGGGGGTCAACGGGTATAGCAATCAGCCCCAGCATTTT
TRBJ2-7,TRBD1,once,TRBV7-6,CASSWGTAYEQYF,TGTGCCAGCAGCTGGGGGACAGCCTACGAGCAGTACTTC
TRBJ2-5,NA,NA,TRBV19,CASSRGPETQYF,TGTGCCAGTAGTAGGGGGCCAGAGACCCAGTACTTC
TRBJ2-3,TRBD2,NA,TRBV5-1,CASSLQSGGPGDTQYF,TGCGCCAGCAGCTTGCAGAGCGGGGGGCCAGGAGATACGCAGTATTTT
TRBJ2-7,TRBD1,NA,TRBV10-3,CAISLQGDTTKTYEQYF,TGTGCCATCAGCCTCCAGGGGGATACAACAAAAACGTACGAGCAGTACTTC
TRBJ1-2,NA,NA,TRBV6-1,CASSGQRRDGYTF,TGTGCCAGCAGTGGACAGAGAAGGGATGGCTACACCTTC
TRBJ1-2,NA,NA,TRBV30,CAWSKGATVSNYGYTF,TGTGCCTGGAGTAAAGGAGCGACAGTCTCTAACTATGGCTACACCTTC
TRBJ2-5,TRBD1,NA,TRBV30,CAWRGQAGSAQYF,TGTGCCTGGAGAGGACAGGCAGGTAGTGCCCAGTACTTC
TRBJ2-1,NA,NA,TRBV5-1,CASSLGQRYNEQFF,TGCGCCAGCAGCTTGGGACAGCGATACAATGAGCAGTTCTTC
TRBJ2-7,TRBD1,NA,TRBV9,CASSVGGGGQGFNEQYF,TGTGCCAGCAGCGTAGGCGGTGGGGGACAGGGGTTTAACGAGCAGTACTTC
TRBJ2-2,NA,NA,TRBV7-8,CASSLILNTGELFF,TGTGCCAGCAGCTTAATTCTGAACACCGGGGAGCTGTTTTTT
TRBJ1-4,NA,once,TRBV5-8,CASSLGQGDNEKLFF,TGTGCCAGCAGCTTGGGCCAAGGAGACAATGAAAAACTGTTTTTT
TRBJ2-7,TRBD2,once,TRBV5-4,CASSSTSGGWSYEQYF,TGTGCCAGCAGCAGTACTAGCGGGGGGTGGTCCTACGAGCAGTACTTC
TRBJ2-1,TRBD1,NA,TRBV5-1,CASSPEIAYRGWEQFF,TGCGCCAGCAGCCCGGAGATTGCTTACAGGGGGTGGGAGCAGTTCTTC
TRBJ2-7,TRBD2,once,TRBV5-4,CASSRGGGTESYEQYF,TGTGCCAGCAGCCGGGGGGGAGGGACCGAGTCCTACGAGCAGTACTTC
TRBJ1-6,NA,NA,TRBV10-3,CAISDRYNSPLHF,TGTGCCATCAGTGACAGATATAATTCACCCCTCCACTTT
TRBJ2-1,NA,NA,TRBV30,CACTQGINEQFF,TGTGCCTGCACACAAGGGATCAATGAGCAGTTCTTC
TRBJ1-5,NA,NA,TRBV30,CAWSVGGIQPQHF,TGTGCCTGGAGTGTGGGAGGGATTCAGCCCCAGCATTTT